Listed below are T cell receptor beta chains from one sample, sequenced in a study of blood T cells in healthy people across ages. MiXCR, applied by TCRdb to the 5' RACE reads, yields one record per CDR3 protein. This table has about 1,000,000 distinct CDR3 sequences, less than 50% appearing once. Sequenced sample: blood. These receptors all stem from a woman aged 55-75 years in good health. CDR3s include the opening cysteine and the closing phenylalanine or tryptophan. Rows may omit the clone size; those that give it use once, few, many or a size class.

>TRBJ2-5|TRBV25-1|-|17
CASSGWGSGGFKETQYF
>TRBJ2-3|TRBV11-2|few|17
CASSPRLRPSGTDTQYF
>TRBJ2-1|TRBV24-1|-|13
CATQRGYYNEQFF
>TRBJ2-5|TRBV28|few|16
CASTSRTSGLKETQYF
>TRBJ2-7|TRBV29-1|-|13
CSVEQGNPYEQYF
>TRBJ2-1|TRBV20-1|-|16
CSALLTSGRRYNEQFF
>TRBJ2-1|TRBV7-6|-|13
CASSYSGMNEQFF
>TRBJ2-5|TRBV7-9|-|15
CASSATSGDSSEQYF
>TRBJ1-4|TRBV20-1|-|16
CSARGVSGGFNEKLFF
>TRBJ2-1|TRBV6-1|few|17
CASSAGLAGDFHNEQFF
>TRBJ2-1|TRBV9|few|16
CASSPTPRTSGNEQFF
>TRBJ2-1|TRBV20-1|-|13
CSATKRGAHEQFF
>TRBJ1-5|TRBV6-5|-|16
CASSYSKPGNNQPQHF
>TRBJ2-1|TRBV5-1|-|13
CASSGAPGPVQFF
>TRBJ2-7|TRBV25-1|-|15
CASSERGFGRYEQYF
>TRBJ2-1|TRBV7-9|-|12
CASSFTGVEQFF
>TRBJ2-1|TRBV27|-|14
CASSSSRGVNEQFF
>TRBJ2-5|TRBV27|-|19
CASSASPGGLAGGRETQYF
>TRBJ2-1|TRBV13|-|15
CASSPLLESSYEQFF
>TRBJ2-1|TRBV12-3/TRBV12-4|few|14
CASSLQGGLNEQFF
>TRBJ1-5|TRBV9|many|14
CASSVVLSNQPQHF
>TRBJ2-1|TRBV2|-|14
CASPTGTIYNEQFF
>TRBJ2-7|TRBV4-2|-|13
CASSSRTLSEQYF
>TRBJ2-1|TRBV21-1|-|19
CASSRDRTTGGSSYNEQFF
>TRBJ2-1|TRBV6-5|-|16
CASSPHWARSYNEQFF
>TRBJ2-5|TRBV28|-|15
CASTPRGVGVETQYF
>TRBJ2-4|TRBV29-1|few|13
CSVEDGAEGIQYF
>TRBJ2-1|TRBV24-1|few|15
CATSHRDRGGNEQFF
>TRBJ1-1|TRBV4-2|few|15
CASSPSEGTNTEAFF
>TRBJ2-7|TRBV4-2|-|15
CASSQGKDYTYEQYF
>TRBJ2-3|TRBV5-1|few|16
CASSSGGRMSSDTQYF
>TRBJ2-3|TRBV29-1|few|12
CSVHASTDTQYF
>TRBJ2-3|TRBV7-9|few|16
CASSPRRLTSTDTQYF
>TRBJ1-5|TRBV7-8|-|15
CASSLVEQGDQPQHF
>TRBJ1-2|TRBV27|-|13
CASSTSGLYGYTF
>TRBJ2-1|TRBV6-2/TRBV6-3|-|16
CASSGRTSGAYNEQFF
>-|TRBV28|-|12
CASSLLVSEQYF
>TRBJ2-5|TRBV6-6|once|15
CASSYPQLRGETQYF
>TRBJ2-7|TRBV6-5|few|12
CASSDWGREQYF
>TRBJ1-2|TRBV15|-|14
CATSSEQGHYGYTF